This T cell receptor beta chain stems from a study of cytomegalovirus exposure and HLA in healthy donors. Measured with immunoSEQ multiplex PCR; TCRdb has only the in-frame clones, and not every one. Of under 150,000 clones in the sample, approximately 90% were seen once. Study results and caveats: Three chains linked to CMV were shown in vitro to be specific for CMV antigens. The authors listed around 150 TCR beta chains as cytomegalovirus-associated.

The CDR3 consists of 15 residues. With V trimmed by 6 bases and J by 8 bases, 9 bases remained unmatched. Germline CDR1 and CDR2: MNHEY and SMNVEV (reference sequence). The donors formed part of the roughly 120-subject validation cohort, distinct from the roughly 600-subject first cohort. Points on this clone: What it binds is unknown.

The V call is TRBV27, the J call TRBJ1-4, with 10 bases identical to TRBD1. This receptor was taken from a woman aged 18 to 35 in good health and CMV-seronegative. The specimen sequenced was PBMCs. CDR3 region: CASSSRQGAREKLFF. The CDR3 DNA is TGTGCCAGCAGCTCCAGACAGGGGGCTCGAGAAAAACTGTTTTTT.